The 27 T cell receptor beta chains listed next were all sequenced from one sample in a study of regulatory T cells in long-lasting Graves disease. To make TCR beta libraries, researchers used iRepertoire HTBI primers and Arm-PCR of CDR3 regions. MiXCR was run by TCRdb on the multiplex PCR reads, yielding one entry per CDR3 protein. The top ten hold 22% of the sample, which has around 400,000 distinct CDR3 sequences, around 16% seen once. Described time point: newly diagnosed GD, antithyroid drugs for less than 3 months. PBMC-derived RNA was used for the TCR library. This specimen was peripheral blood mononuclear cells (PBMCs), taken at new diagnosis, from a patient treated with antithyroid drugs. The origin of the receptors is a female donor with Graves disease.

Many counts were recorded for this clonotype. The V gene is TRBV4-2, the J gene TRBJ2-7, with a tentative D call TRBD1 (5 bases). The germline V gene encodes CDR1 LGHNA and CDR2 YNFKEQ. Trimming took off 0 bases at V and 3 bases at J, with 6 bases between the two ends. The CDR3 covers 13 residues. CDR3 nucleotide sequence: TGTGCCAGCAGCCAAGACAGGGTCTACGAGCAGTACTTC. This encodes CASSQDRVYEQYF.

This clonotype was observed many times. The V call is TRBV4-1, the J call TRBJ2-5; 8 nucleotides agree with TRBD2. With 0 bases clipped from V and 5 bases from J, the junction kept 5 bases outside the gene matches. From germline, CDR1 is MGHRA and CDR2 YSYEKL. This CDR3 spans 15 amino acids. In nucleotides, the CDR3 is TGCGCCAGCAGCCAAGACCGGACTAGCTGGGAGACCCAGTACTTC. Translating gives CASSQDRTSWETQYF.

This clonotype has more than one count but fewer than ten. The genes are TRBV6-5 and TRBJ2-1; no clear D. The CDR3 contains 14 residues. Deletions cut 0 bases from V and 8 bases from J, with 11 bases between. CDR1 and CDR2 (germline): MNHEY, SVGAGI. The CDR3 sequence is CASSYSRSGHEQFF. The CDR3 DNA sequence: TGTGCCAGCAGTTACTCCCGATCAGGTCATGAGCAGTTCTTC.

This clonotype was counted at least ten times. This chain joins TRBV3-1 and TRBJ1-1; D ambiguous. This CDR3 spans 14 amino acids. Germline V gene data show CDR1 as LGHDT and CDR2 as YNNKEL (reference sequence). The germline V and J ends were trimmed by 3 bases and 2 bases, with 10 bases remaining between them. For the CDR3, the DNA is TGTGCCAGCAGCCAGCCGGGATACAACACTGAAGCTTTCTTT. Its translation: CASSQPGYNTEAFF. The full variable domain, with the rest looked up from reference TRBV3-1 and TRBJ1-1, is DTAVSQTPKYLVTQMGNDKSIKCEQNLGHDTMYWYKQDSKKFLKIMFSYNNKELIINETVPNRFSPKSPDKAHLNLHINSLELGDSAVYFCASSQPGYNTEAFFGQGTRLTVV.

There are many counts of this clonotype. The chain employs TRBV5-1 and TRBJ2-3, with 10 bases that match TRBD1. Germline V gene data show CDR1 as SGHRS and CDR2 as YFSETQ. The length of the CDR3 is 15 residues. Trimming removed 6 bases from V and 4 bases from J; junction bases left unmatched: 8. The DNA for the CDR3 is TGCGCCAGCACCCCGACAGGGGGCGAGTCAGATACGCAGTATTTT. Translating gives CASTPTGGESDTQYF.

This clonotype came up many times. This chain uses TRBV2 with TRBJ1-1; no firm D call. Trimming took off 11 bases at V and 6 bases at J, with 22 bases between the two ends. Germline V gene lookup returns CDR1 SNHLY and CDR2 FYNNEI. This CDR3 comprises 14 residues. CDR3 region: CAGRPISTRAEAFF. CDR3 sequence (DNA): TGTGCCGGTCGGCCTATCTCGACAAGGGCTGAAGCTTTCTTT.

This clonotype was recorded a few times. Germline is not matched at one junction end, which may reflect a read error. This chain connects TRBV2 to TRBJ2-1; D is unclear. Germline V lookup: CDR1 SNHLY, CDR2 FYNNEI. The CDR3 totals 13 residues. CDR3 residues: CASSIDSSNEQFF. The CDR3 DNA follows: TGTGCCAGCAGCATCGACTCCTCCAATGAGCAGTTCTTC.

The chain uses TRBV30 and TRBJ2-5; 10 bases match TRBD2. This CDR3 is built from 14 residues. With 1 base clipped from V and 3 bases from J, the junction kept 2 bases outside the gene matches. Germline loops: CDR1 GTSNPN, CDR2 SVGIG (reference sequence). Here the CDR3 DNA reads TGTGCCTGGAGTGGAGGACTAGCGGAAGAGACCCAGTACTTC. Translated: CAWSGGLAEETQYF.

The chain is built from TRBV19 and TRBJ1-1; tentative D call: TRBD1 (5 bases). The V end lost 7 bases, the J end lost 5 bases, and 17 bases lay between the germline ends. Per the germline V gene, CDR1 is LNHDA and CDR2 is SQIVND (reference sequence). The CDR3 is 14 residues long. This chain's CDR3 is CASNTGTERTEAFF. CDR3 in DNA: TGTGCCAGTAATACGGGGACGGAGAGGACTGAAGCTTTCTTT.

This clonotype was seen more than once but under ten times. The chain is built from TRBV5-1 and TRBJ2-5, with D possibly TRBD2 on 5 matching bases. Trimming shortened V by 1 base and J by 3 bases, and 10 bases separated the two germline ends. Germline CDR1 reads SGHRS; CDR2 reads YFSETQ. The CDR3 spans 14 residues. Here the CDR3 DNA reads TGCGCCAGCAGCTTGACTAGGAATGAAGAGACCCAGTACTTC. This encodes CASSLTRNEETQYF.

DNA for the CDR3: TGTGCCAGCAGTTTACCCCCCAGGGGGGGTGATGAGCAGTTCTTC. Protein sequence: CASSLPPRGGDEQFF. The gene calls are TRBV28 and TRBJ2-1; the D call may be TRBD1 or TRBD2 (7 bases each). This CDR3 contains 15 residues. The germline gives CDR1 MDHEN, CDR2 SYDVKM. Between the trimmed V and J ends, which lost 2 bases and 8 bases, there was a span of 16 bases.

This sequence joins TRBV7-9 and TRBJ2-5, with a tentative D call TRBD1 (6 bases). In germline, CDR1 is SEHNR, CDR2 FQNEAQ (reference sequence). V was pared by 1 base and J by 14 bases, with 17 bases between. The CDR3 is 13 amino acids. The CDR3 loop is CASSLGTGTSTYF. CDR3 nucleotide sequence: TGTGCCAGCAGCTTAGGGACCGGGACATCAACCTACTTC.

At least ten counts were recorded for this clonotype. The J gene is TRBJ2-4, the V gene TRBV11-2; TRBD2 agrees at 11 bases. The CDR3 spans 15 residues. Trimming took 3 bases from V and 12 from J; bases not matched to a gene: 10. From germline, CDR1 is SGHAT and CDR2 FQNNGV. In nucleotides, the CDR3 is TGTGCCAGCAGCTTTAGCGGGAGGGCCGTCGGATCTCAGTACTTC. Protein: CASSFSGRAVGSQYF.

As to this clonotype: This may arise from a read error, as a much more abundant clone is one base away. The CDR3 sequence: CASSLGPGLREQYF. For the CDR3, the DNA is TGTGCCAGCAGCTTGGGGCCAGGGCTTCGCGAGCAGTACTTC. The chain recombines TRBV5-8 with TRBJ2-7; TRBD1 might be the D (5 bases). With 0 bases removed from V and 6 bases from J, the gap between germline ends came to 13 bases. CDR1 SGHTS and CDR2 YDEGEE come from the germline V gene. This CDR3 comprises 14 residues.

J is TRBJ2-2 and V is TRBV6-2 or TRBV6-3; D remains ambiguous. The CDR3 sequence is 14 residues long. Germline V gene sequence: CDR1 MNHEY, CDR2 SVGEGT. Between the trimmed V and J ends, which lost 7 bases and 5 bases, there was a span of 14 bases. CDR3: CASTSRLRTGELFF. DNA of the CDR3: TGTGCCAGCACTTCCCGGTTGCGGACCGGGGAGCTGTTTTTT.

This clonotype was picked up many times. The gene calls are TRBV29-1 and TRBJ1-2; D is perhaps TRBD1 (5 bases). Deletions cut 3 bases from V and 4 bases from J, with 21 bases between. This CDR3 is 16 amino acids long. Germline loops: CDR1 SQVTM, CDR2 ANQGSEA. The CDR3 region is CSVDPGPGVVSYGYTF. The DNA for the CDR3 is TGCAGCGTTGACCCGGGACCGGGGGTAGTCAGCTATGGCTACACCTTC.

This chain joins TRBV13 and TRBJ1-1; a weak D match, TRBD1 (5 bases). CDR1 and CDR2 from the germline V gene are PRHDT and FYEKMQ (reference sequence). CDR3 length: 15 residues. V was cut by 5 bases and J by 1 base, with 14 bases left in between. CDR3 coding DNA: TGTGCCAGCAGCCTGGGCCGTACAGGGAACACTGAAGCTTTCTTT. The encoded protein is CASSLGRTGNTEAFF.

This clonotype was counted at least ten times. This chain joins TRBV6-1 and TRBJ2-5; 9 bases align to TRBD2. This CDR3 comprises 16 residues. CDR1 MNHNS and CDR2 SASEGT come from the germline V gene. The V and J ends lost 3 bases and 1 base, in that order; junction bases with no gene match: 6. In nucleotides, the CDR3 is TGTGCCAGCAGTGATGGTCTAGCGGGACGCCAAGAGACCCAGTACTTC. Protein product: CASSDGLAGRQETQYF.

This clonotype was counted at least ten times. This chain joins TRBV9 and TRBJ2-7; D gene unclear. The CDR3 loop spans 14 amino acids. V shed 7 bases and J shed 0 bases, with 14 bases lying between them. Germline V CDR1 and CDR2: SGDLS, YYNGEE. This CDR3 is CASSWGADSYEQYF. In DNA, the CDR3 is TGTGCCAGCTCATGGGGTGCGGACTCCTACGAGCAGTACTTC.

There are many counts of this clonotype. V usage is TRBV9 and J usage is TRBJ2-5, with TRBD2 identical over 11 bases. Germline values: CDR1 SGDLS, CDR2 YYNGEE. V dropped 4 bases and J dropped 5; count of bases not matched to a gene: 7. There are 15 residues in the CDR3. The CDR3 DNA sequence: TGTGCCAGCAGCACAGGGACTAGCGGAGGGGAGACCCAGTACTTC. Amino acid sequence: CASSTGTSGGETQYF.

This clonotype was seen ten or more times. The rearrangement uses TRBV7-2 and TRBJ2-5, with 14 bases fitting TRBD2. CDR3 size: 18 residues. Trimming took 4 bases from V and 5 from J; bases not matched to a gene: 12. Per germline, CDR1 SGHTA and CDR2 FQGNSA. In DNA, the CDR3 is TGTGCCAGCAGCTCTTGGACTAGCGGGGGGTCGAGCGGGGAGACCCAGTACTTC. This encodes CASSSWTSGGSSGETQYF.

This clonotype was counted many times. J is TRBJ2-1 and V is TRBV30; TRBD2 is a possible D gene (7 bases). V gave up 4 bases and J gave up 8 bases, with 15 bases separating them. The CDR3 is 13 residues long. Germline V gene sequence: CDR1 GTSNPN, CDR2 SVGIG (reference sequence). CDR3 in DNA: TGTGCCTGGAACCGGGGGGCGGCTTATGAGCAGTTCTTC. Translation gives CAWNRGAAYEQFF.

The table lists this clonotype with many counts. The chain links TRBV7-3 to TRBJ2-3; D not resolved. Per germline, CDR1 SGHTA and CDR2 FQGTGA. Trimming stripped 2 bases from V and 0 bases from J, with 12 bases between. This CDR3 region has 16 residues. The CDR3 protein is CASSLLGKTSTDTQYF. CDR3 DNA: TGTGCCAGCAGCTTATTGGGTAAAACTAGCACAGATACGCAGTATTTT.

The sample holds a few counts of this clonotype. This chain joins TRBV6-4 and TRBJ1-5; D is ambiguous. Germline-derived CDR1 and CDR2 are MRHNA and SNTAGT. Deletions cut 7 bases from V and 6 bases from J, with 10 bases between. The CDR3 is made up of 12 amino acids. CDR3: CASTLGPQPQHF. The CDR3 DNA sequence: TGTGCCAGCACTTTGGGTCCTCAGCCCCAGCATTTT.

The V call is TRBV19, the J call TRBJ1-2; D remains ambiguous. This CDR3 comprises 12 residues. Deletions cut 3 bases from V and 6 bases from J, with 8 bases between. Germline lookup yields CDR1 LNHDA and CDR2 SQIVND (reference sequence). The CDR3 loop reads CASSMSEDGYTF. The CDR3 nucleotides are TGTGCCAGTAGTATGTCGGAGGATGGCTACACCTTC.

The rearrangement joins TRBV12-3 or TRBV12-4 to TRBJ2-3; a weak D match, TRBD2 (5 bases). V shed 1 base and J shed 4 bases, with 15 bases lying between them. The CDR3 is 16 residues long. CDR3 amino acids: CASSLGGWSGPDTQYF. CDR3 in DNA: TGTGCCAGCAGTTTAGGAGGATGGAGCGGACCAGATACGCAGTATTTT.

Note on this clonotype: A much larger clone differs by one base, so this may be a read error. This chain connects TRBV7-2 to TRBJ2-1, with 8 bases aligning to TRBD1. The germline V gene has CDR1 SGHTA and CDR2 FQGNSA. Trimming cost V 6 bases and J 6 bases; bases outside gene matches: 10. The CDR3 contains 15 residues. The CDR3 DNA follows: TGTGCCAGCAGGTTCGGGACAGGAGGAATCAATGAGCAGTTCTTC. It specifies CASRFGTGGINEQFF.